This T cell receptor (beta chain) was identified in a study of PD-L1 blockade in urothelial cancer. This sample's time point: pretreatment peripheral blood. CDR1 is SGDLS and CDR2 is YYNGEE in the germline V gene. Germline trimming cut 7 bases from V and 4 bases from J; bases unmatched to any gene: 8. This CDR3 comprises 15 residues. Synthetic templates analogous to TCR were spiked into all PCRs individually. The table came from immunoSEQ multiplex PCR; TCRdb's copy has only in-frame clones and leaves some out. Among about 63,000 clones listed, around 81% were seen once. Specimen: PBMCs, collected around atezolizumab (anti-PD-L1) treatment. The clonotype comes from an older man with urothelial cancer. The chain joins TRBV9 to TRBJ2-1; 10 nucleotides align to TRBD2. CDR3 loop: CASAISGRLYNEQFF. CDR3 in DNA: TGTGCCAGCGCAATTAGCGGGAGGCTATACAATGAGCAGTTCTTC.